Shown below are 24 T cell receptor beta chains from a single sample sequenced in a study of T cells of healthy individuals. TCRdb re-derived calls from the 5' RACE reads in MiXCR, one entry per CDR3 protein. The sample contains 35,000 to 45,000 distinct CDR3 sequences, approximately 4.5% of which appear only once. The receptor set was obtained from a human donor in good health.

V usage is TRBV7-3 and J usage is TRBJ1-5; D may be TRBD1 (5 bases). The CDR3 is made up of 13 amino acids. Germline V gives CDR1 SGHTA, CDR2 FQGTGA. V lost 3 bases to trimming and J lost 6 bases, with 9 bases between them. The CDR3 sequence: CASSLQGSQPQHF. DNA for the CDR3: TGTGCCAGCAGCTTGCAGGGTAGTCAGCCCCAGCATTTT. The whole variable domain, remainder taken from reference TRBV7-3 and TRBJ1-5, is GAGVSQTPSNKVTEKGKYVELRCDPISGHTALYWYRQSLGQGPEFLIYFQGTGAADDSGLPNDRFFAVRPEGSVSTLKIQRTERGDSAVYLCASSLQGSQPQHFGDGTRLSIL.

The rearrangement joins TRBV29-1 to TRBJ2-1; 9 bases align to TRBD1. The ends lost 6 bases at V and 8 bases at J; junction bases unmatched: 11. The CDR3 totals 14 residues. Germline V gene lookup returns CDR1 SQVTM and CDR2 ANQGSEA. CDR3 sequence reads: CSVLTGGFSDEQFF. CDR3 sequence (DNA): TGCAGCGTGCTGACAGGGGGGTTCAGCGATGAGCAGTTCTTC.

This chain joins TRBV12-3 or TRBV12-4 and TRBJ1-2, with D hard to call. V lost 5 bases and J lost 4, with 14 bases in between. The CDR3 consists of 14 residues. The CDR3 region has the DNA TGTGCCAGCAGTCTGGCAGCGGATTTCTATGGCTACACCTTC. Translated, it gives CASSLAADFYGYTF.

This clonotype was seen repeatedly, ten times or more. This chain links TRBV5-1 with TRBJ2-7; TRBD1 might be the D (6 bases). Germline-derived CDR1 and CDR2 are SGHRS and YFSETQ. V gave up 3 bases and J gave up 3 bases, with 10 bases separating them. The CDR3 runs 13 residues. The chain's CDR3 is CASSSLDSYEQYF. The DNA of the CDR3 is TGCGCCAGCAGCTCCCTGGACAGCTACGAGCAGTACTTC.

This clonotype was counted ten times or more. The chain uses TRBV30 and TRBJ2-3; TRBD2 matches at 8 bases. The trim removed 2 bases at V and 6 bases at J, leaving 4 bases unmatched. The CDR3 covers 13 residues. CDR1 is GTSNPN and CDR2 is SVGIG in the germline V gene (reference sequence). CDR3 sequence: CAWSRGGVDTQYF. The CDR3 DNA is TGTGCCTGGAGTCGGGGGGGCGTTGATACGCAGTATTTT.

The chain uses TRBV5-4 and TRBJ2-3; D is undetermined. There are 16 residues in the CDR3. Germline V gives CDR1 SGHNT, CDR2 YYREEE (reference sequence). Trimming cost V 1 base and J 5 bases, with 17 bases left between them. This CDR3 is CASSLLGGRYQDTQYF. Written as DNA, the CDR3 is TGTGCCAGCAGCTTGTTGGGTGGCAGGTACCAAGATACGCAGTATTTT.

This clonotype has just a few counts. V usage is TRBV11-3 and J usage is TRBJ2-1, with 7 bases fitting TRBD1. V gave up 5 bases and J gave up 8 bases; unmatched junction bases: 9. The germline CDR1 and CDR2 sequences are SGHNT and YENEEA. The CDR3 consists of 14 residues. This CDR3 is CASSHTRQGYEQFF. DNA of the CDR3: TGTGCCAGCAGCCATACTAGACAGGGCTATGAGCAGTTCTTC.

There are a few counts of this clonotype. V is TRBV7-9 and J is TRBJ1-4; D might be TRBD1 (5 bases). The CDR3 is 12 residues long. V was shortened by 4 bases and J by 8 bases, with 8 bases between the two germline ends. Looked up from germline, CDR1 is SEHNR and CDR2 is FQNEAQ (reference sequence). As DNA, the CDR3 is TGTGCCAGCAGCTCCGGGGGGGAAAAACTGTTTTTT. Amino acids: CASSSGGEKLFF.

J is TRBJ2-3 and V is TRBV11-3; TRBD2 matches at 8 bases. Trimming removed 4 bases from V and 2 bases from J; junction bases left unmatched: 8. The germline gives CDR1 SGHNT, CDR2 YENEEA. CDR3 length: 16 amino acids. CDR3 amino acids: CASSSGGTPDTDTQYF. The CDR3 nucleotides are TGTGCCAGCAGCTCGGGAGGGACCCCTGACACAGATACGCAGTATTTT.

The rearrangement links TRBV12-3 or TRBV12-4 to TRBJ2-1; TRBD1 agrees at 9 bases. The length of the CDR3 is 15 residues. Losses at the gene ends were 5 bases for V and 3 bases for J; bases not matched to a gene: 5. CDR3: CASSPRDRDYNEQFF. The CDR3 nucleotides are TGTGCCAGCAGTCCCCGGGACAGGGACTACAATGAGCAGTTCTTC.

In its sample, this clonotype was seen a few times. The genes are TRBV12-3 or TRBV12-4 and TRBJ2-5; D unresolved. Trimming left V 3 bases short and J 1 base short, with 6 bases between. This CDR3 has 13 residues. This chain's CDR3 is CASSFEAQETQYF. DNA of the CDR3: TGTGCCAGCAGTTTTGAGGCCCAAGAGACCCAGTACTTC.

This clonotype was recorded at least ten times. The CDR3 nucleotides are TGTGCCAGCAGCGGAGCGGGGAGCGACACAGATACGCAGTATTTT. It specifies CASSGAGSDTDTQYF. The V call is TRBV9, the J call TRBJ2-3; TRBD2 agrees at 7 bases. The CDR3 is made up of 15 amino acids. Germline V gene sequence: CDR1 SGDLS, CDR2 YYNGEE. V lost 3 bases and J lost 2; bases outside the gene matches: 6. Filled out from reference TRBV9 and TRBJ2-3, the complete variable domain reads DSGVTQTPKHLITATGQRVTLRCSPRSGDLSVYWYQQSLDQGLQFLIQYYNGEERAKGNILERFSAQQFPDLHSELNLSSLELGDSALYFCASSGAGSDTDTQYFGPGTRLTVL.

There are many counts of this clonotype. J is TRBJ1-1 and V is TRBV5-4, with D possibly matching TRBD1 (6 bases). V lost 7 bases and J lost 9, with 19 bases in between. The CDR3 covers 13 residues. Germline V gene lookup returns CDR1 SGHNT and CDR2 YYREEE (reference sequence). CDR3: CASGGLENGKAFF. CDR3 nucleotide sequence: TGTGCCAGCGGGGGCCTCGAAAACGGAAAAGCTTTCTTT.

This clonotype was observed a single time. A much larger clone differs by one base, so this may be a read error. The chain uses TRBV10-3 and TRBJ2-7, with D perhaps matching TRBD1 (6 bases). The V gene lost 8 bases and the J gene lost 3 bases, with 17 bases spanning the gap. Germline values: CDR1 ENHRY, CDR2 SYGVKD. This CDR3 is 14 amino acids long. CDR3 sequence: CAIGSGTLHYEQYF. The CDR3 nucleotides read TGTGCCATCGGCTCCGGGACACTTCACTACGAGCAGTACTTC.

As DNA, the CDR3 is TGTGCCACCAGCAGATTTGGGACCAACCTCAATGAGCAGTTCTTC. Translating gives CATSRFGTNLNEQFF. The rearrangement links TRBV15 to TRBJ2-1; D might be TRBD1 or TRBD2, each matching 5 bases. V was clipped by 2 bases and J by 6 bases, with 14 bases between them. The germline V gene encodes CDR1 LNHNV and CDR2 YYDKDF (reference sequence). The CDR3 consists of 15 residues.

This clonotype has ten or more counts. The chain links TRBV7-3 to TRBJ2-3, with a tentative D call TRBD2 (5 bases). CDR3 size: 14 residues. Germline assignment: CDR1 SGHTA and CDR2 FQGTGA. Trimming pared 1 base from V and 3 bases from J, leaving 8 bases between. The CDR3 DNA follows: TGTGCCAGCAGCTTAAAGGGCGGGACAGATACGCAGTATTTT. Translating it yields CASSLKGGTDTQYF.

The gene calls are TRBV10-3 and TRBJ1-5, with D uncertain. V was cut by 0 bases and J by 7 bases, with 22 bases left in between. Germline CDR1 ENHRY, CDR2 SYGVKD. This CDR3 has 18 amino acids. The CDR3 DNA reads as TGTGCCATCAGTGAGTCGTCTCCCACATGGAATTCCCCCCAGCCCCAGCATTTT. This translates into CAISESSPTWNSPQPQHF.

This clonotype was recorded at least ten times. The chain recombines TRBV20-1 with TRBJ1-5; D not certain. CDR1 and CDR2 (germline): DFQATT, SNEGSKA (reference sequence). The CDR3 runs to 15 residues. V gave up 2 bases and J gave up 2 bases, with 13 bases separating them. CDR3 sequence reads: CSARLTVGGNQPQHF. DNA of the CDR3: TGCAGTGCTAGACTGACGGTGGGCGGCAATCAGCCCCAGCATTTT.

At least ten counts were recorded for this clonotype. The chain carries TRBV27 and TRBJ2-6; D gene unclear. Looked up from germline, CDR1 is MNHEY and CDR2 is SMNVEV (reference sequence). This CDR3 is built from 14 residues. V was trimmed by 10 bases and J by 0 bases, leaving 10 bases between them. The CDR3 sequence is CAKTEVSGANVLTF. Here the CDR3 DNA reads TGTGCCAAAACAGAGGTCTCTGGGGCCAACGTCCTGACTTTC.

Many counts were recorded for this clonotype. For the CDR3, the DNA is TGTGCCAGCAGTCCCCCAACTAGCAGCTCCTACAATGAGCAGTTCTTC. Translating gives CASSPPTSSSYNEQFF. V and J are TRBV12-3 or TRBV12-4 and TRBJ2-1; possible D gene TRBD2, 6 bases. The CDR3 is 16 amino acids. Deletions cut 5 bases from V and 0 bases from J, with 14 bases between.

The table lists this clonotype with many counts. V is TRBV5-1 and J is TRBJ1-1, with TRBD1 matching 9 bases. This CDR3 spans 15 amino acids. V gave up 0 bases and J gave up 6 bases; unmatched junction bases: 6. CDR1 and CDR2 from the germline V gene are SGHRS and YFSETQ. CDR3 amino acids: CASSLDRGRSSEAFF. CDR3 sequence (DNA): TGCGCCAGCAGCTTGGACAGGGGGCGAAGTTCTGAAGCTTTCTTT.

This clonotype has at least ten counts. The V gene is TRBV7-8, the J gene TRBJ2-3, with 12 bases fitting TRBD2. With 5 bases clipped from V and 5 bases from J, the junction kept 8 bases outside the gene matches. The CDR3 has 16 amino acids. The germline CDR1 and CDR2 sequences are SGHVS and FQNEAQ. The CDR3 loop reads CASSLTQLAGGDTQYF. The CDR3 bases are TGTGCCAGCAGCCTCACCCAACTAGCGGGAGGAGATACGCAGTATTTT.

This clonotype was counted a few times. The chain combines TRBV7-9 with TRBJ1-2; unclear D gene. The V and J ends lost 5 bases and 4 bases respectively, with 29 bases between them. The germline V gene encodes CDR1 SEHNR and CDR2 FQNEAQ (reference sequence). The CDR3 sequence is 19 residues long. The CDR3 spells CASSLPTGSPSRNFYGYTF. CDR3 sequence (DNA): TGTGCCAGCAGCCTGCCCACCGGGAGTCCCTCAAGGAATTTCTATGGCTACACCTTC.

This clonotype has a handful of counts. The V gene is TRBV29-1, the J gene TRBJ1-2; 7 bases match TRBD1. Per the germline V gene, CDR1 is SQVTM and CDR2 is ANQGSEA. This CDR3 contains 15 residues. The V and J ends lost 3 bases and 6 bases, in that order; junction bases with no gene match: 13. This chain's CDR3 is CSVDKGARGVDGYTF. CDR3 bases: TGCAGCGTTGATAAAGGGGCCAGGGGGGTCGATGGCTACACCTTC. Together with reference TRBV29-1 and TRBJ1-2, the CDR3 gives the full variable domain: SAVISQKPSRDICQRGTSLTIQCQVDSQVTMMFWYRQQPGQSLTLIATANQGSEATYESGFVIDKFPISRPNLTFSTLTVSNMSPEDSSIYLCSVDKGARGVDGYTFGSGTRLTVV.